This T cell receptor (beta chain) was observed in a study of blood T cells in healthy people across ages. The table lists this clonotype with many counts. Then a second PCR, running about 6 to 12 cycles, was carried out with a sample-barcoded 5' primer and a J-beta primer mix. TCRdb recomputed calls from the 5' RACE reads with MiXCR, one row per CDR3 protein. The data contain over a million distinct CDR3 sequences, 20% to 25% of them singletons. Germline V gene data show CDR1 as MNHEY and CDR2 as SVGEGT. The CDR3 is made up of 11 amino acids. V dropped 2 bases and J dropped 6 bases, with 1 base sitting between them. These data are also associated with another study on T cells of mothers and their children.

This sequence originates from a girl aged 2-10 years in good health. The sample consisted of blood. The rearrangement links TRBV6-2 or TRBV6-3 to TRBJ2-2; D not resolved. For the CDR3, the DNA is TGTGCCAGCAGTTACCCCGGGGAGCTGTTTTTT. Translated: CASSYPGELFF.